This TCR beta chain appears in the sequencing data of a study of blood T cell repertoires in COVID-19. Study context: Sites in the United States, Italy and Spain provided acute and convalescent COVID-19 samples. The analysed material was cDNA or gDNA that came from T cells, B-cell-depleted T cells, or PBMCs.

Cohorts were based on clinical histories the participants reported. As originally analysed: For nucleated cells, counts were estimated from reference gene primer amplification. Profiled with immunoSEQ multiplex PCR; TCRdb holds only in-frame clones, not every one. That table furnishes V, J and clone size, whereas the DNA furnished D and trimming. Of fewer than 350,000 clones listed, 89% were seen once; the top ten hold 4.5% to 5.5%. The CDR3 spans 15 residues. Germline-derived CDR1 and CDR2 are MNHEY and SVGAGI. With 6 bases clipped from V and 4 bases from J, the junction kept 12 bases outside the gene matches.

The rearrangement joins TRBV6-5 to TRBJ2-7, with 7 bases identical to TRBD2. Sample: PBMCs or T cells enriched from blood (not recorded which). The sequence was collected from a man between 60 and 75 years old who had recovered from COVID-19. CDR3 region: CASRADLLAWYEQYF. DNA of the CDR3: TGTGCCAGCAGGGCCGATTTACTAGCGTGGTACGAGCAGTACTTC.